A single sample is the source of the 32 T cell receptor beta chains below, sequenced in a study of CD8 T cells in Susac syndrome. An input of roughly 0.45 to 1 ug of RNA was subjected to reverse transcription using random hexamers. TCRdb reprocessed the immunoSEQ multiplex PCR reads via MiXCR and lists one record per CDR3 protein. This repertoire shows 250,000 to 350,000 distinct CDR3 sequences, about 90% found once; its top ten account for approximately 0.065%. The sequenced material came from CD4+ T cells from PBMCs. Source of these receptors: a human donor with multiple sclerosis.

This clonotype appeared once. The V and J genes are TRBV11-1 and TRBJ2-1; 8 positions match TRBD1. The CDR3 covers 16 residues. Per germline, CDR1 SGHAT and CDR2 FQDESV (reference sequence). J was trimmed by 6 bases and V by 3 bases; bases with no gene match: 10. As DNA, the CDR3 is TGTGCCAGCAGCTTCCCGGACAGGGTTGACCTCAATGAGCAGTTCTTC. It codes for CASSFPDRVDLNEQFF. The variable domain in full, with the rest retrieved from reference TRBV11-1 and TRBJ2-1, is EAEVAQSPRYKITEKSQAVAFWCDPISGHATLYWYRQILGQGPELLVQFQDESVVDDSQLPKDRFSAERLKGVDSTLKIQPAELGDSAMYLCASSFPDRVDLNEQFFGPGTRLTVL.

J is TRBJ2-3 and V is TRBV7-9; 10 bases align to TRBD2. V lost 0 bases, J lost 1 base, and 4 bases stayed unmatched. Germline-derived CDR1 and CDR2 are SEHNR and FQNEAQ (reference sequence). The CDR3 has 17 residues. CDR3 region: CASSLASSGRGTDTQYF. CDR3 coding DNA: TGTGCCAGCAGCTTAGCGTCCAGCGGGAGGGGCACAGATACGCAGTATTTT.

The rearrangement links TRBV2 to TRBJ1-4, with 12 bases fitting TRBD1. This CDR3 comprises 16 residues. CDR1 is SNHLY and CDR2 is FYNNEI in the germline V gene. The V and J ends lost 7 bases and 7 bases, in that order; junction bases with no gene match: 10. The CDR3 coding sequence is TGTGCCAGCACCCACCGGGACAGGGGGCGAGGTGAAAAACTGTTTTTT. It translates to CASTHRDRGRGEKLFF.

The chain employs TRBV14 and TRBJ2-1, with D possibly matching TRBD2 (5 bases). CDR3 length: 13 residues. V was clipped by 3 bases and J by 11 bases, with 14 bases between them. CDR1 and CDR2 (germline): SGHDN, FVKESK. The CDR3 DNA reads as TGTGCCAGCAGCCAGATTTTGATCGGGAAGCAGTTCTTC. Its translation: CASSQILIGKQFF.

The chain uses TRBV19 and TRBJ2-7, with 7 bases identical to TRBD1. Per germline, CDR1 LNHDA and CDR2 SQIVND (reference sequence). The CDR3 extends over 13 amino acids. Germline trimming cut 1 base from V and 6 bases from J; bases unmatched to any gene: 3. The CDR3 loop is CASSIVGTVEQYF. In nucleotides, the CDR3 is TGTGCCAGTAGTATAGTCGGGACAGTCGAGCAGTACTTC. The full variable domain, with the rest looked up from reference TRBV19 and TRBJ2-7, is DGGITQSPKYLFRKEGQNVTLSCEQNLNHDAMYWYRQDPGQGLRLIYYSQIVNDFQKGDIAEGYSVSREKKESFPLTVTSAQKNPTAFYLCASSIVGTVEQYFGPGTRLTVT.

This sequence joins TRBV7-2 and TRBJ1-1; 8 bases line up with TRBD1. Germline V lookup: CDR1 SGHTA, CDR2 FQGNSA. V was pared by 10 bases and J by 4 bases, with 8 bases of the junction left unmatched. The CDR3 loop spans 13 amino acids. Written as DNA, the CDR3 is TGTGCCACCAAGGGACAGGTCGGCACTGAAGCTTTCTTT. It codes for CATKGQVGTEAFF.

V and J are TRBV7-2 and TRBJ2-2; 16 bases are a match to TRBD2. V lost 5 bases and J lost 7; bases outside the gene matches: 10. Germline V CDR1 and CDR2: SGHTA, FQGNSA. The length of the CDR3 is 18 residues. In DNA form, the CDR3 reads TGTGCCAGCAGCCCGCCGGGACTAGCGGGAGGGCAGGGCGGGGAGCTGTTTTTT. Protein sequence: CASSPPGLAGGQGGELFF.

The chain has TRBV13 and TRBJ1-5; D possibly corresponds to TRBD1 (6 bases). The germline gives CDR1 PRHDT, CDR2 FYEKMQ (reference sequence). The germline V and J ends were trimmed by 0 bases and 5 bases, with 17 bases remaining between them. This CDR3 has 17 residues. The CDR3 here is CASSLGGGLLRDQPQHF. DNA of the CDR3: TGTGCCAGCAGCTTAGGAGGGGGACTGCTGCGGGATCAGCCCCAGCATTTT.

The chain couples TRBV5-4 to TRBJ2-1, with 7 positions matching TRBD2. In germline, CDR1 is SGHNT, CDR2 YYREEE (reference sequence). The CDR3 runs to 17 residues. Trimming removed 4 bases from V and 0 bases from J; junction bases left unmatched: 10. DNA for the CDR3: TGTGCCAGCAGCCCGGGGGGTACCGCCAGCTCCTACAATGAGCAGTTCTTC. The encoded protein is CASSPGGTASSYNEQFF.

CDR3 sequence (DNA): TGTGCCAGCAGCTCGGGACAGGGAAAAACTGAAGCTTTCTTT. It translates to CASSSGQGKTEAFF. V and J are TRBV11-2 and TRBJ1-1, with 9 bases fitting TRBD1. Looked up from germline, CDR1 is SGHAT and CDR2 is FQNNGV. The CDR3 has 14 residues. After removal of 4 bases from V and 5 bases from J, the junction contained 5 bases not matched to a gene.

V usage is TRBV28 and J usage is TRBJ1-3; no clear D. Germline V gene lookup returns CDR1 MDHEN and CDR2 SYDVKM. The CDR3 spans 15 residues. V was clipped by 2 bases and J by 3 bases, with 11 bases between them. CDR3 coding DNA: TGTGCCAGCAGTTTAGGCGGAAACAATGGAAACACCATATATTTT. Its translation: CASSLGGNNGNTIYF.

The chain has TRBV7-2 and TRBJ2-3; 13 bases agree with TRBD2. From germline, CDR1 is SGHTA and CDR2 FQGNSA. There are 17 residues in the CDR3. After removal of 5 bases from V and 5 bases from J, the junction contained 10 bases not matched to a gene. CDR3 in amino acids: CASSQTTSGGVGDTQYF. The CDR3 DNA reads as TGTGCCAGCAGCCAAACAACTAGCGGGGGGGTCGGAGATACGCAGTATTTT.

The V gene is TRBV12-3 or TRBV12-4, the J gene TRBJ2-7, with 7 nucleotides matching TRBD1. V was clipped by 7 bases and J by 0 bases; unmatched bases: 6. The CDR3 is 14 amino acids. The CDR3 reads CASTLTGRSYEQYF. The CDR3 DNA is TGTGCCAGCACCTTGACAGGGCGCTCCTACGAGCAGTACTTC.

The genes are TRBV23-1 and TRBJ2-2, with TRBD1 identical over 8 bases. TRBV23-1 is given ORF status, its function remaining uncertain. CDR3 size: 19 residues. The V segment lost 3 bases and the J segment 3 bases; nucleotides outside the gene matches: 15. CDR3 loop: CASSQWFLGRGLYTGELFF. For the CDR3, the DNA is TGCGCCAGCAGTCAGTGGTTCCTCGGCAGGGGGCTTTACACCGGGGAGCTGTTTTTT.

V usage is TRBV29-1 and J usage is TRBJ1-2; TRBD1 matches 7 bases. V was pared by 4 bases and J by 4 bases, with 12 bases of the junction left unmatched. Looked up from germline, CDR1 is SQVTM and CDR2 is ANQGSEA. The CDR3 spans 15 residues. CDR3 residues: CSVVLGEQGIYGYTF. CDR3 sequence (DNA): TGCAGCGTTGTGTTGGGGGAACAGGGGATCTATGGCTACACCTTC.

In nucleotides, the CDR3 is TGTGCCAGCAGCTTGGCGCGTTACACCGGGGAGCTGTTTTTT. This gives the protein CASSLARYTGELFF. The V call is TRBV7-2, the J call TRBJ2-2; unclear D gene. V lost 3 bases to trimming and J lost 3 bases, with 8 bases between them. This CDR3 spans 14 amino acids. CDR1 and CDR2 (germline): SGHTA, FQGNSA.

V is TRBV29-1 and J is TRBJ1-1; no clear D gene. The germline CDR1 and CDR2 sequences are SQVTM and ANQGSEA. Trimming shortened V by 1 base and J by 1 base, and 7 bases separated the two germline ends. The CDR3 is 13 amino acids. CDR3: CSVEAGANTEAFF. The CDR3 DNA is TGCAGCGTTGAAGCGGGTGCGAACACTGAAGCTTTCTTT.

The V and J genes are TRBV3-1 and TRBJ2-7, with D unresolved. Germline CDR1 LGHDT, CDR2 YNNKEL (reference sequence). There are 13 residues in the CDR3. V lost 6 bases and J 7 bases, leaving 16 bases between the germline ends. This chain's CDR3 is CASSQTRMGEQYF. The CDR3 DNA sequence: TGTGCCAGCAGTCAGACAAGGATGGGGGAGCAGTACTTC.

The chain carries TRBV2 and TRBJ2-1; 13 bases agree with TRBD2. The CDR3 runs to 16 residues. Germline V gene data show CDR1 as SNHLY and CDR2 as FYNNEI. V was pared by 6 bases and J by 8 bases, with 10 bases of the junction left unmatched. The CDR3 nucleotides read TGTGCCAGCAGGCCCCCACTAGCGGGAGGGAGCCATGAGCAGTTCTTC. Encoded protein: CASRPPLAGGSHEQFF. The variable domain in full, completed from reference TRBV2 and TRBJ2-1, reads EPEVTQTPSHQVTQMGQEVILRCVPISNHLYFYWYRQILGQKVEFLVSFYNNEISEKSEIFDDQFSVERPDGSNFTLKIRSTKLEDSAMYFCASRPPLAGGSHEQFFGPGTRLTVL.

The V gene is TRBV2, the J gene TRBJ2-2, with D hard to call. In germline, CDR1 is SNHLY, CDR2 FYNNEI. The CDR3 consists of 15 residues. V was clipped by 4 bases and J by 1 base, with 10 bases between them. The CDR3 nucleotides read TGTGCCAGCAGTGCCTCTGGCCTGAACACCGGGGAGCTGTTTTTT. This codes for CASSASGLNTGELFF.

The chain links TRBV5-1 to TRBJ1-5; 12 bases match TRBD1. Germline CDR1 SGHRS, CDR2 YFSETQ. V dropped 0 bases and J dropped 6; count of bases not matched to a gene: 10. The CDR3 extends over 18 amino acids. CDR3 sequence reads: CASSLAPGQGAPGQPQHF. The CDR3 nucleotides read TGCGCCAGCAGCTTGGCCCCGGGACAGGGGGCGCCTGGTCAGCCCCAGCATTTT.

The V call is TRBV23-1, the J call TRBJ1-2; no reliable D call. TRBV23-1 is identified as an open reading frame with a role that is uncertain. V lost 8 bases, J lost 0 bases, and 13 bases lay in between. The CDR3 sequence is 14 residues long. The CDR3 is CASGPGASNYGYTF. The CDR3 DNA is TGCGCCAGCGGACCCGGAGCATCTAACTATGGCTACACCTTC.

This clonotype was found once. The CDR3 loop reads CASSFGRDSVNANEKLFF. In nucleotides, the CDR3 is TGCGCCAGCAGCTTTGGACGGGACAGCGTCAACGCTAATGAAAAACTGTTTTTT. This rearrangement joins TRBV5-1 to TRBJ1-4; 7 bases are a match to TRBD1. The CDR3 is 18 residues long. V lost 2 bases, J lost 3 bases, and 13 bases stayed unmatched. Germline lookup yields CDR1 SGHRS and CDR2 YFSETQ.

The chain couples TRBV7-9 to TRBJ1-1, with D tentatively TRBD1 (6 bases). The CDR3 contains 14 residues. Per germline, CDR1 SEHNR and CDR2 FQNEAQ (reference sequence). V was trimmed by 5 bases and J by 5 bases, leaving 15 bases between them. CDR3 residues: CASSPRRGRTEAFF. CDR3 nucleotide sequence: TGTGCCAGCAGCCCCCGGCGGGGGCGGACTGAAGCTTTCTTT.

This chain uses TRBV6-1 with TRBJ2-1, with D maybe TRBD1 (6 bases). Per the germline V gene, CDR1 is MNHNS and CDR2 is SASEGT. V was clipped by 8 bases and J by 6 bases, with 11 bases between them. The CDR3 totals 12 residues. The CDR3 protein is CASEPGVNEQFF. CDR3 nucleotide sequence: TGTGCCAGCGAGCCAGGGGTCAATGAGCAGTTCTTC.

This clonotype was picked up a small number of times. The chain links TRBV29-1 to TRBJ2-1; D ambiguous. The CDR3 is 15 residues long. Germline loops: CDR1 SQVTM, CDR2 ANQGSEA. V was trimmed by 8 bases and J by 5 bases, leaving 22 bases between them. The CDR3 region has the DNA TGCAGCCCCCTCTTGGGGAAATGGGTCAACAATGAGCAGTTCTTC. Protein sequence: CSPLLGKWVNNEQFF.

The J gene is TRBJ2-1, the V gene TRBV20-1; TRBD1 might be the D (6 bases). In germline, CDR1 is DFQATT, CDR2 SNEGSKA (reference sequence). Trimming took 5 bases from V and 8 from J, leaving 16 bases between them. The CDR3 totals 13 residues. CDR3 sequence reads: CSAAFTGYDEQFF. The CDR3 DNA sequence: TGCAGTGCTGCCTTTACAGGGTATGATGAGCAGTTCTTC.

The chain combines TRBV18 with TRBJ2-1; D is undetermined. Germline CDR1 is KGHSH and CDR2 is LQKENI. Trimming shortened V by 0 bases and J by 8 bases, and 8 bases separated the two germline ends. The CDR3 length is 13 residues. CDR3 sequence (DNA): TGTGCCAGCTCACCACCATGGGGTGATGAGCAGTTCTTC. Translation: CASSPPWGDEQFF. Full variable domain (outside the CDR3, taken from reference TRBV18 and TRBJ2-1): NAGVMQNPRHLVRRRGQEARLRCSPMKGHSHVYWYRQLPEEGLKFMVYLQKENIIDESGMPKERFSAEFPKEGPSILRIQQVVRGDSAAYFCASSPPWGDEQFFGPGTRLTVL.

V and J are TRBV18 and TRBJ1-3, with D uncertain. Trimming cost V 5 bases and J 4 bases, with 18 bases left between them. CDR1 is KGHSH and CDR2 is LQKENI in the germline V gene. The CDR3 is 16 amino acids. CDR3 coding DNA: TGTGCCAGCTCAACTTCGGGCCGCCCGGCGGGAAACACCATATATTTT. Residues: CASSTSGRPAGNTIYF. Full variable domain (outside the CDR3, taken from reference TRBV18 and TRBJ1-3): NAGVMQNPRHLVRRRGQEARLRCSPMKGHSHVYWYRQLPEEGLKFMVYLQKENIIDESGMPKERFSAEFPKEGPSILRIQQVVRGDSAAYFCASSTSGRPAGNTIYFGEGSWLTVV.

V and J are TRBV7-9 and TRBJ2-7; the D is unclear. Between the trimmed V and J ends, which lost 2 bases and 4 bases, there was a span of 9 bases. In germline, CDR1 is SEHNR, CDR2 FQNEAQ (reference sequence). This CDR3 has 13 residues. CDR3 protein: CASSLILSYEQYF. Written as DNA, the CDR3 is TGTGCCAGCAGCTTAATCTTATCATACGAGCAGTACTTC.

This clonotype was recorded once. The chain uses TRBV20-1 and TRBJ2-5, with TRBD1 as a possible D gene (6 bases). CDR3 length: 14 residues. The V end lost 3 bases, the J end lost 4 bases, and 15 bases lay between the germline ends. The germline V gene has CDR1 DFQATT and CDR2 SNEGSKA (reference sequence). CDR3: CSASLAGVGETQYF. CDR3 DNA: TGCAGTGCTAGCCTGGCAGGGGTGGGAGAGACCCAGTACTTC.

The CDR3, as DNA: TGTGCCAGCAGAATAACAGGGGGCGCCTATGGCTACACCTTC. Protein: CASRITGGAYGYTF. The V call is TRBV6-2 or TRBV6-3, the J call TRBJ1-2; 9 bases agree with TRBD1. The CDR3 length is 14 residues. From germline, CDR1 is MNHEY and CDR2 SVGEGT. Trimming at V came to 6 bases and at J to 4 bases, leaving 6 bases not matched to a gene.